The entry that follows covers one T cell receptor (beta chain) sequence. This sample was included in a study of T-cell memory formation after mild COVID-19. Per the germline V gene, CDR1 is LGHDT and CDR2 is YNNKEL (reference sequence). Deletions cut 0 bases from V and 1 base from J, with 12 bases between. CDR3 length equals 16 residues. TCRdb reanalysed the 5' RACE reads using MiXCR and keeps one entry per CDR3 protein. The sample has roughly 350,000 distinct CDR3 sequences, around 21% seen once; the top ten hold about an eighth. Sequencing was done on a sample of PBMCs or a T cell subset sorted from them (not recorded which). The source is an adult woman who had mild COVID-19 (a few samples of this study predate the infection). Cell type and time point are not known. This sequence joins TRBV3-1 and TRBJ1-2, with D unresolved. The CDR3 nucleotides read TGTGCCAGCAGCCAAGACGGGCAGTGGTATAACTATGGCTACACCTTC. Residues: CASSQDGQWYNYGYTF.